This record covers a single T cell receptor beta chain. In the authors' methods: Estimates of nucleated cell counts were drawn from the amplification of reference gene primers. Measured with immunoSEQ multiplex PCR; TCRdb has only the in-frame clones, and not every one. The V and J calls and clone size are taken from that table; D and trimming were inferred from the DNA. The sample carries about 70,000 clones, over 75% recorded once. The data are from a study of blood T cell repertoires in COVID-19. The overall study: Samples came from the United States, Italy and Spain, spanning acute and convalescent COVID-19. Nucleic acid was either cDNA or gDNA, and it came from T cells, B-cell-depleted T cells, or PBMCs.

Germline CDR1 reads SQVTM; CDR2 reads ANQGSEA. The ends were cut back, 4 bases at V and 1 base at J, with 10 bases in the middle. The CDR3 contains 13 residues. This chain uses TRBV29-1 with TRBJ1-1; D not resolved. The origin of this receptor is a woman between 18 and 29 years old with acute or convalescent COVID-19. Specimen: peripheral blood. The CDR3 bases are TGCAGCGTTGCCCACAGCAAGAACACTGAAGCTTTCTTT. Encoded protein: CSVAHSKNTEAFF.